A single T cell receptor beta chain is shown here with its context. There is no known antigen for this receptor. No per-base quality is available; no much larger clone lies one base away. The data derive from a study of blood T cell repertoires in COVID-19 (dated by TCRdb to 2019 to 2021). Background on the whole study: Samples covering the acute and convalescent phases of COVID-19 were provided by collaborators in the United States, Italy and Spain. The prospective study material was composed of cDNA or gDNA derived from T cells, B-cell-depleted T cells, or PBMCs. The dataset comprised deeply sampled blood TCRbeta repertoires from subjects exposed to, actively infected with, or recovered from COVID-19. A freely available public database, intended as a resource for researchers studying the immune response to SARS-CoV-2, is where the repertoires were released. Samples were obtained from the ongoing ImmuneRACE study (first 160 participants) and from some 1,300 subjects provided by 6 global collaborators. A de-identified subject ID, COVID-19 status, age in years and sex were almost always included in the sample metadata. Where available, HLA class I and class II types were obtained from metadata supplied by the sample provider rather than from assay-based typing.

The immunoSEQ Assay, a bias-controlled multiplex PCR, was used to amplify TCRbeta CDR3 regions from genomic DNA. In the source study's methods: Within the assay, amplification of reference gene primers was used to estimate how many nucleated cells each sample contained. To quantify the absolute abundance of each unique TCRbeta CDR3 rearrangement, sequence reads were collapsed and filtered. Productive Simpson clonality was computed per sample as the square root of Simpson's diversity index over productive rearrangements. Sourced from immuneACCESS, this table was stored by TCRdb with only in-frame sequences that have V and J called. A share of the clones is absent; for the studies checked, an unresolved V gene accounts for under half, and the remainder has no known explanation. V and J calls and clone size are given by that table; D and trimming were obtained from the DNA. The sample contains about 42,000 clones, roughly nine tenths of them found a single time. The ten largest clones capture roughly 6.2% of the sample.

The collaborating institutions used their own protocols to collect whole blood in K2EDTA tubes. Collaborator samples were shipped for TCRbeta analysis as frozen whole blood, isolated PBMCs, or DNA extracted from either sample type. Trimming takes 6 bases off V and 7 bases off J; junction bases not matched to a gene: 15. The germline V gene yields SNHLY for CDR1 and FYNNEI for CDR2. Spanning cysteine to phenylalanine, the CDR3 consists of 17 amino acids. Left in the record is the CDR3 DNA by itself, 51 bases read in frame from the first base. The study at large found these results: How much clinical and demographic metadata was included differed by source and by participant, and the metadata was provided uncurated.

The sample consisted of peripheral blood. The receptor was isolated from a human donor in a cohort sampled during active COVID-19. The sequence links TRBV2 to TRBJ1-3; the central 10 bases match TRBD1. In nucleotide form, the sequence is TGTGCCAGCAGGCAACTTAGCCGGGACAGGGGTCGGAACACCATATATTTT. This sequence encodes CASRQLSRDRGRNTIYF.